A single sample gave rise to the 12 T cell receptor beta chains below, sequenced in a study of early T cells in non-severe SARS-CoV-2 infection. From the 5' RACE reads, TCRdb called clonotypes with MiXCR, one entry per CDR3 protein. The data show 25,000 to 30,000 distinct CDR3 sequences, with roughly 4.2% seen just once and approximately 5.6% held by the top ten. Sample: whole blood. The receptors were sampled from an adult who was a healthcare worker with PCR-confirmed SARS-CoV-2 infection or an uninfected control (not recorded which).

The rearrangement joins TRBV7-8 to TRBJ2-7; D may be TRBD2 (5 bases). The CDR3 loop spans 13 amino acids. Germline CDR1 and CDR2: SGHVS and FQNEAQ. Trimming removed 1 base from V and 6 bases from J, with 10 bases in between. The CDR3 here is CASSLGERFEQYF. The CDR3 DNA is TGTGCCAGCAGCTTAGGGGAGAGATTCGAGCAGTACTTC.

This clonotype was picked up many times. The chain links TRBV20-1 to TRBJ2-5, with 11 bases identical to TRBD2. J gave up 1 base and V 2 bases, and 3 bases lay outside the gene matches. Germline CDR1 and CDR2: DFQATT and SNEGSKA (reference sequence). The CDR3 runs 15 residues. The CDR3 DNA is TGCAGTGCTAGACTAGCGGGGGGCCCCCAAGAGACCCAGTACTTC. It yields the protein CSARLAGGPQETQYF.

Many counts were recorded for this clonotype. This chain links TRBV19 with TRBJ2-2; D perhaps matches TRBD1 (7 bases). The V end lost 7 bases, the J end lost 1 base, and 22 bases lay between the germline ends. Germline V lookup: CDR1 LNHDA, CDR2 SQIVND (reference sequence). CDR3 length: 18 residues. The CDR3 sequence: CASTHPVRGQLNTGELFF. CDR3 in DNA: TGTGCCAGTACCCACCCGGTGCGGGGACAGTTGAACACCGGGGAGCTGTTTTTT.

This clonotype appeared many times. The chain combines TRBV24-1 with TRBJ2-3; tentatively, D is TRBD2 (7 bases). This CDR3 spans 14 amino acids. Germline CDR1 and CDR2: KGHDR and SFDVKD. V was shortened by 6 bases and J by 3 bases, with 12 bases between the two germline ends. The CDR3 reads CATSRGAGTDTQYF. CDR3 nucleotides: TGTGCCACCAGTCGGGGGGCTGGGACAGATACGCAGTATTTT.

This clonotype was seen repeatedly, ten times or more. J is TRBJ1-6 and V is TRBV20-1, with D perhaps matching TRBD1 (6 bases). V was cut by 0 bases and J by 1 base, with 10 bases left in between. Germline V gene sequence: CDR1 DFQATT, CDR2 SNEGSKA (reference sequence). The CDR3 has 16 residues. CDR3 in amino acids: CSARDRGQSYNSPLHF. The CDR3 DNA sequence: TGCAGTGCTAGAGATCGGGGGCAATCCTATAATTCACCCCTCCACTTT.

A note on this clonotype: A read error is possible here, since a much larger clone lies one base away. The chain is built from TRBV6-5 and TRBJ2-3, with a possible D match to TRBD2 (6 bases). The germline gives CDR1 MNHEY, CDR2 SVGAGI. This CDR3 has 17 amino acids. V shed 3 bases and J shed 3 bases, with 19 bases lying between them. The CDR3 DNA reads as TGTGCCAGCAGTTATTCTGTTGGGGAGGTGGGAACAGATACGCAGTATTTT. Amino acids: CASSYSVGEVGTDTQYF.

Ten or more counts support this clonotype. V gene TRBV7-2 combines with J gene TRBJ2-2; D is possibly TRBD2 (7 bases). Trimming pared 0 bases from V and 6 bases from J, leaving 8 bases between. The germline CDR1 and CDR2 sequences are SGHTA and FQGNSA. The CDR3 sequence is 14 residues long. This chain's CDR3 is CASSLAGGPGELFF. The DNA for the CDR3 is TGTGCCAGCAGCTTAGCGGGGGGGCCCGGGGAGCTGTTTTTT. The full variable domain, in which reference TRBV7-2 and TRBJ2-2 provide the parts outside the CDR3, is GAGVSQSPSNKVTEKGKDVELRCDPISGHTALYWYRQSLGQGLEFLIYFQGNSAPDKSGLPSDRFSAERTGGSVSTLTIQRTQQEDSAVYLCASSLAGGPGELFFGEGSRLTVL.

This clonotype has at least ten counts. The rearrangement uses TRBV23-1 and TRBJ1-1, with D unresolved. TRBV23-1 counts as an open reading frame of uncertain function. V gave up 0 bases and J gave up 2 bases, with 7 bases separating them. This CDR3 is 14 amino acids long. CDR3 in DNA: TGCGCCAGCAGTCAATCGTGGGGTAACACTGAAGCTTTCTTT. Residues: CASSQSWGNTEAFF.

This clonotype was counted ten times or more. The chain employs TRBV12-3 or TRBV12-4 and TRBJ1-5, with D tentatively TRBD1 (6 bases). The CDR3 totals 14 residues. Between the trimmed V and J ends, which lost 6 bases and 3 bases, there was a span of 12 bases. The CDR3 loop reads CASRPDRTNQPQHF. The DNA for the CDR3 is TGTGCCAGCAGGCCCGACAGGACCAATCAGCCCCAGCATTTT.

In this sample, this clonotype turned up many times. V and J are TRBV2 and TRBJ2-3, with D unclear. V lost 4 bases and J 7 bases, leaving 21 bases between the germline ends. This CDR3 is built from 16 residues. Germline CDR1 reads SNHLY; CDR2 reads FYNNEI. The CDR3 reads CASSGASVPFRYTQYF. The CDR3 coding sequence is TGTGCCAGCAGTGGAGCCTCAGTTCCCTTTCGATATACGCAGTATTTT.

The sample holds many counts of this clonotype. This chain uses TRBV15 with TRBJ2-4; D may be TRBD1 (5 bases). Germline CDR1 and CDR2: LNHNV and YYDKDF (reference sequence). The CDR3 consists of 15 residues. Trimming shortened V by 1 base and J by 0 bases, and 7 bases separated the two germline ends. CDR3 DNA: TGTGCCACCAGCAGAGCTAGGGGAGCCAAAAACATTCAGTACTTC. It encodes CATSRARGAKNIQYF.

This clonotype was detected many times. The chain recombines TRBV10-2 with TRBJ1-6; D call uncertain. CDR3 length: 12 amino acids. The germline gives CDR1 WSHSY, CDR2 SAAADI. The ends were cut back, 3 bases at V and 7 bases at J, with 4 bases in the middle. The CDR3 DNA is TGCGCCAGCAGTGACACCAATTCACCCCTCCACTTT. Amino acids: CASSDTNSPLHF.